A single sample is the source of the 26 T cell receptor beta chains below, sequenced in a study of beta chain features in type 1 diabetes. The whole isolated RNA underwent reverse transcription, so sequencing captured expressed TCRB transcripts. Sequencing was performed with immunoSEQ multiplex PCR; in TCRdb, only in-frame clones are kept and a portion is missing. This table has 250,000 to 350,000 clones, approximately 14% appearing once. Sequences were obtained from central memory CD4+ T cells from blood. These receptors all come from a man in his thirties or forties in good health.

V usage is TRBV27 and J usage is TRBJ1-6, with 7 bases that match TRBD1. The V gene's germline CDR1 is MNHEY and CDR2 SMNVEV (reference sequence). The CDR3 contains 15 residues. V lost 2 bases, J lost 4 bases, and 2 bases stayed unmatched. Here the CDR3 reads CASSLEGQYNSPLHF. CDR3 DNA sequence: TGTGCCAGCAGTTTAGAGGGACAGTATAATTCACCCCTCCACTTT.

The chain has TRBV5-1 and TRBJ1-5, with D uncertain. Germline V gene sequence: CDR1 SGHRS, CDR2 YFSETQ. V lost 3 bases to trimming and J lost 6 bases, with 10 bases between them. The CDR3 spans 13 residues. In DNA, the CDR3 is TGCGCCAGCAGCTCGCAACCTACTCAGCCCCAGCATTTT. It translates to CASSSQPTQPQHF.

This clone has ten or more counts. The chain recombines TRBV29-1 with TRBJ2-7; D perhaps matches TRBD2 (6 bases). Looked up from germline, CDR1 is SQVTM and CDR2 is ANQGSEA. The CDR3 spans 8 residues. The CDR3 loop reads CSGKGLLV. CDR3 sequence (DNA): TGCAGCGGAAAGGGACTGCTCGTC.

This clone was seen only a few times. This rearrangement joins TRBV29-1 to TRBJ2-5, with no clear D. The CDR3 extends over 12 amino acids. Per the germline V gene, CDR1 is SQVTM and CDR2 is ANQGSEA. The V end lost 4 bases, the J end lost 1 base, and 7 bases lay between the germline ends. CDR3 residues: CSVVMVQETQYF. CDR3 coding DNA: TGCAGCGTTGTGATGGTCCAAGAGACCCAGTACTTC.

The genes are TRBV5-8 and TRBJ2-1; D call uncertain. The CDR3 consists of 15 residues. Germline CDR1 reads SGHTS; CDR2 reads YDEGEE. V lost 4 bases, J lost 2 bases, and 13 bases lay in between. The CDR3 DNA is TGTGCCAGCAGCCGTCCTGGGGTCGCCTACAATGAGCAGTTCTTC. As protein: CASSRPGVAYNEQFF.

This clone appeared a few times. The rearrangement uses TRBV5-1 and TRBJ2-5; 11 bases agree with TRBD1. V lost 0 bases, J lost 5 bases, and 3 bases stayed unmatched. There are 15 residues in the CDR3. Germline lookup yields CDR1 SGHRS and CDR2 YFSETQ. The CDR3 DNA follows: TGCGCCAGCAGCTTGGGGACAGGGGGCGCCGAGACCCAGTACTTC. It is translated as CASSLGTGGAETQYF.

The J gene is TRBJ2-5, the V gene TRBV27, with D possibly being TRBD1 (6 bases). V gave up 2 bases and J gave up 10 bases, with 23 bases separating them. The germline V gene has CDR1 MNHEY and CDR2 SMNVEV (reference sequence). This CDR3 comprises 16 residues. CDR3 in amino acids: CASSLGAGVFQEDQYF. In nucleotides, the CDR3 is TGTGCCAGCAGTTTAGGGGCAGGGGTTTTTCAGGAGGACCAGTACTTC.

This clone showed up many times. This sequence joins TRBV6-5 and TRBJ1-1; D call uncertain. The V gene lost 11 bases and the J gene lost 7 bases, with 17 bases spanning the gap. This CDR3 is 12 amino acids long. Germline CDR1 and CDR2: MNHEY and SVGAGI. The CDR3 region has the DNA TGTGCCGCCACTTCCGCGGGCATTGAAGCTTTCTTT. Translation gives CAATSAGIEAFF.

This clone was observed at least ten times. CDR3 amino acids: CASSRDRGEYEQYF. In DNA, the CDR3 is TGTGCCAGCAGTAGGGACAGGGGAGAGTACGAGCAGTACTTC. The V and J genes are TRBV2 and TRBJ2-7, with 10 bases matching TRBD1. CDR1 is SNHLY, CDR2 FYNNEI, per germline. The CDR3 sequence is 14 residues long. J lost 4 bases, V lost 5 bases, and 5 bases had no gene match.

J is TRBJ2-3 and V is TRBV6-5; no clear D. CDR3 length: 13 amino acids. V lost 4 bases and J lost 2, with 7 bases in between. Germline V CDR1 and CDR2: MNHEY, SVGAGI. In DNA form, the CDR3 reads TGTGCCAGCAGTTTACGGTTCACAGATACGCAGTATTTT. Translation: CASSLRFTDTQYF.

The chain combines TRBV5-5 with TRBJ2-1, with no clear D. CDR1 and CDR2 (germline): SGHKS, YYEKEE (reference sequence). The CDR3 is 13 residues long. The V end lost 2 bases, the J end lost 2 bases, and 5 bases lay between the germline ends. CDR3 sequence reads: CASSFHPYNEQFF. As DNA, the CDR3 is TGTGCCAGCAGCTTCCACCCCTACAATGAGCAGTTCTTC.

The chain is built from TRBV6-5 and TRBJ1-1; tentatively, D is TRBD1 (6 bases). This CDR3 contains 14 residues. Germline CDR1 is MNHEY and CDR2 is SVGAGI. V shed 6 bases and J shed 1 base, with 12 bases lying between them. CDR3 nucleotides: TGTGCCAGCAGACCCGGGACAAGGAACACTGAAGCTTTCTTT. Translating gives CASRPGTRNTEAFF.

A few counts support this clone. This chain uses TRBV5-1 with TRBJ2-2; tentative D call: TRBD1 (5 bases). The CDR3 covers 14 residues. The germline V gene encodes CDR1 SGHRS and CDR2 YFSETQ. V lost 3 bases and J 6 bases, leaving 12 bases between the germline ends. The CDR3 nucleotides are TGCGCCAGCAGCTACTTGCAAGGGGCCGGGGAGCTGTTTTTT. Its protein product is CASSYLQGAGELFF.

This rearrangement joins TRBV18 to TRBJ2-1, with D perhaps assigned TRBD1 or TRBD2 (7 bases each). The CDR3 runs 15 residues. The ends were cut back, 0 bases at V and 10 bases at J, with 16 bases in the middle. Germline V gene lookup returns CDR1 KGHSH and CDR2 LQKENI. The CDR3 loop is CASSPPGRGGGEQFF. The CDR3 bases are TGTGCCAGCTCACCACCGGGCAGGGGGGGAGGAGAGCAGTTCTTC.

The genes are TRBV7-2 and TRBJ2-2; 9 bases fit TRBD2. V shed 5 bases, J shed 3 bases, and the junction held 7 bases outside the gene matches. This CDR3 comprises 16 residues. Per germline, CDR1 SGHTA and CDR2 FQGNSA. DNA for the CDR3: TGTGCCAGCAGCGTGAAAAGCGGGGGGTACACCGGGGAGCTGTTTTTT. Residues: CASSVKSGGYTGELFF.

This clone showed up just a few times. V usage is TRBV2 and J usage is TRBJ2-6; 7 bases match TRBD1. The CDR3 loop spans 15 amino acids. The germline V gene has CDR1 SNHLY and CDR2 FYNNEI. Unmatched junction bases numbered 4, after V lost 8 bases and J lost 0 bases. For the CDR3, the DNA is TGTGCCAGCTCTTCAGGGGGCTCTGGGGCCAACGTCCTGACTTTC. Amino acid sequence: CASSSGGSGANVLTF. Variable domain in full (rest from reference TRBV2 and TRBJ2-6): EPEVTQTPSHQVTQMGQEVILRCVPISNHLYFYWYRQILGQKVEFLVSFYNNEISEKSEIFDDQFSVERPDGSNFTLKIRSTKLEDSAMYFCASSSGGSGANVLTFGAGSRLTVL.

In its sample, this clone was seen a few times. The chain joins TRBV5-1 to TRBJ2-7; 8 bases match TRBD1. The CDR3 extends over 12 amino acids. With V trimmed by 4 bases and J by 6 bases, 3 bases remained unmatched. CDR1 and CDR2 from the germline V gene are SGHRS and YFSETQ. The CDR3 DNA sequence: TGCGCCAGCAGCGAAACAGGGGGCGAGCAGTACGTC. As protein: CASSETGGEQYV.

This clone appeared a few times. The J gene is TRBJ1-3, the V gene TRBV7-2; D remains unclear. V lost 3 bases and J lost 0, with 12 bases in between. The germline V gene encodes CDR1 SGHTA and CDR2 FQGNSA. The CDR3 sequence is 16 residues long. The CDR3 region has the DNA TGTGCCAGCAGCTTCCGACCGGGAATCTCTGGAAACACCATATATTTT. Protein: CASSFRPGISGNTIYF.

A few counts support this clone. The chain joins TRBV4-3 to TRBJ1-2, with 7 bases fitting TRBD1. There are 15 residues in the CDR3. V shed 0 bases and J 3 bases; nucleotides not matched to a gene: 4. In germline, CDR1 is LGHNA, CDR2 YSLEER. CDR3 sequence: CASSQDPGQDYGYTF. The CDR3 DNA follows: TGCGCCAGCAGCCAAGACCCCGGACAGGACTATGGCTACACCTTC.

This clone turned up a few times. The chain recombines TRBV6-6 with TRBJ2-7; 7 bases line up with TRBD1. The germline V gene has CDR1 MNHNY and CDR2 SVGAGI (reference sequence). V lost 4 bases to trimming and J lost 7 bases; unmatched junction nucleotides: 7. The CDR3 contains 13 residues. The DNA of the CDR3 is TGTGCCAGCAGTTGGGACAGTTCGGGAGAGCAGTACGTC. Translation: CASSWDSSGEQYV.

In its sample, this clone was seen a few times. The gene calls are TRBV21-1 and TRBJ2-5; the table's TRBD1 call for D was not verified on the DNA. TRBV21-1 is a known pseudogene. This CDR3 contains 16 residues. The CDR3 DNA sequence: TGTGCCAGCAGCAATGGCCCCCTCAGGGGTGAAGAGACCCAGTACTTC. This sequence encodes CASSNGPLRGEETQYF.

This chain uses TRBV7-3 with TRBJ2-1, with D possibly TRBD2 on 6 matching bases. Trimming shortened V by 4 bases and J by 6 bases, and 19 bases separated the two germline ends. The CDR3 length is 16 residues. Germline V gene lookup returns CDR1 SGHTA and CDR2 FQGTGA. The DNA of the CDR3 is TGTGCCAGCAGCTCCGTCAGCGGGCGACTTAGCAATGAGCAGTTCTTC. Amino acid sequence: CASSSVSGRLSNEQFF.

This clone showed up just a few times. For the CDR3, the DNA is TGTGCCAGCAGCTTAGCGGGGGATATATCCCTCCACTTT. It codes for CASSLAGDISLHF. The chain combines TRBV7-2 with TRBJ1-6; D is possibly TRBD1 (5 bases). Trimming removed 0 bases from V and 14 bases from J, with 11 bases in between. The length of the CDR3 is 13 residues. CDR1 and CDR2 from the germline V gene are SGHTA and FQGNSA.

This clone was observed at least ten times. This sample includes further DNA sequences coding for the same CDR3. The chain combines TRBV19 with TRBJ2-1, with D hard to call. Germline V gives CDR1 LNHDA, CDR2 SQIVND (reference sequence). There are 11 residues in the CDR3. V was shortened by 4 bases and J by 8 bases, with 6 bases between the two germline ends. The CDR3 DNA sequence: TGTGCCAGTAGTAGGTGGGATGAGCAGTTCTTC. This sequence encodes CASSRWDEQFF.

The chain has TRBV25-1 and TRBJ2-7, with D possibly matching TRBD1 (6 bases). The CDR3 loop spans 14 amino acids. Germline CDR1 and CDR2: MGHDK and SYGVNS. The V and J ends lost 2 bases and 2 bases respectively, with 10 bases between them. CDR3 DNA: TGTGCCAGCAGTGAAATACAGGGAACCTACGAGCAGTACTTC. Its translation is CASSEIQGTYEQYF.

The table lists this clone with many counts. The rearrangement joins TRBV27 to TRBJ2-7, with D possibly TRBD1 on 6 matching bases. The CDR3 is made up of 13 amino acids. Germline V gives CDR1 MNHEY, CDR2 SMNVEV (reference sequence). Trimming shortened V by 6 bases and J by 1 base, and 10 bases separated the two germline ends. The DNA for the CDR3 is TGTGCCAGCAGCCCCAGGGGTTCCTACGAGCAGTACGTC. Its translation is CASSPRGSYEQYV.